This entry describes one T cell receptor beta chain. Its antigen is not known. The data were taken from a study of identical twins. Study-wide results and caveats: Models underpredicted monozygotic twin sharing of out-of-frame TCR alpha. A lower insertion count was a feature of abundant cord blood beta clonotypes, with no such feature in memory repertoires.

The CDR3 is 15 residues long. Germline V CDR1 and CDR2: WSHSY, SAAADI. With V trimmed by 4 bases and J by 6 bases, 7 bases remained unmatched. TCRdb passed the 5' RACE reads through MiXCR, listing each CDR3 protein once. The sample contains roughly 720,000 distinct CDR3 sequences, 18% of which appear only once. The sample was also reused in another study, on T cells expressing NK-cell markers.

Sequenced input: PBMCs. This clonotype was sampled from a woman in her late teens or twenties in good health. The chain links TRBV10-2 to TRBJ2-1; 9 bases match TRBD2. CDR3 region: CASSVPGLAFNEQFF. The CDR3 DNA follows: TGCGCCAGCAGTGTTCCGGGACTAGCTTTCAATGAGCAGTTCTTC.